The next 14 T cell receptor beta chains were all read from a single sample in a study of blood T cell repertoires in COVID-19 (dated by TCRdb to 2019 to 2021). To prepare the library, the immunoSEQ multiplex PCR assay was applied. TCRdb stores this immuneACCESS table with in-frame sequences only. Part of the clones is absent; in the studies checked, under half of the shortfall reflects unresolved V genes, and no reason is known for the rest. The sample records some 73,000 clones, around 77% of which are singletons. Of the sample, approximately 2.1% is held by the ten largest clones. The sequencing input was peripheral blood. These receptors all stem from a man between 65 and 85 years old with COVID-19, enrolled during active disease.

The chain combines TRBV6-5 with TRBJ2-1, with D tentatively TRBD2 (7 bases). Trimming shortened V by 7 bases and J by 4 bases, and 17 bases separated the two germline ends. The CDR3 has 15 residues. The V gene's germline CDR1 is MNHEY and CDR2 SVGAGI. CDR3 sequence: CASTQGGGAYNEQFF. Here the CDR3 DNA reads TGTGCCAGCACCCAAGGGGGAGGGGCTTACAATGAGCAGTTCTTC.

This sequence joins TRBV20-1 and TRBJ1-1, with D maybe TRBD1 (5 bases). Per germline, CDR1 DFQATT and CDR2 SNEGSKA (reference sequence). CDR3 length: 16 amino acids. The germline V and J ends were trimmed by 3 bases and 1 base, with 18 bases remaining between them. The CDR3 coding sequence is TGCAGTGCTAGTTTAGGGGCCCGGATCCCGAACACTGAAGCTTTCTTT. It specifies CSASLGARIPNTEAFF.

The chain carries TRBV7-2 and TRBJ1-1; no clear D. The CDR3 has 12 amino acids. Between the trimmed V and J ends, which lost 5 bases and 5 bases, there was a span of 9 bases. From germline, CDR1 is SGHTA and CDR2 FQGNSA. The CDR3 sequence is CASSPQRTEAFF. CDR3 in DNA: TGTGCCAGCAGCCCTCAGAGGACTGAAGCTTTCTTT.

V gene TRBV5-1 combines with J gene TRBJ1-6; 10 bases are a match to TRBD1. Germline CDR1 SGHRS, CDR2 YFSETQ. The CDR3 runs to 16 residues. Trimming removed 4 bases from V and 8 bases from J; junction bases left unmatched: 9. This CDR3 is CASSLGGTGVDSPLHF. The CDR3 DNA sequence: TGCGCCAGCAGCCTGGGGGGGACAGGGGTTGATTCACCCCTCCACTTT.

The chain has TRBV28 and TRBJ1-3; 7 positions agree with TRBD1. The V segment lost 7 bases and the J segment 0 bases; nucleotides outside the gene matches: 12. Germline-derived CDR1 and CDR2 are MDHEN and SYDVKM. This CDR3 is built from 17 residues. The CDR3 here is CASIDPGRGISGNTIYF. CDR3 DNA sequence: TGTGCCAGCATCGACCCCGGCAGGGGGATCTCTGGAAACACCATATATTTT.

This chain links TRBV7-3 with TRBJ2-1, with D possibly matching TRBD2 (5 bases). Germline assignment: CDR1 SGHTA and CDR2 FQGTGA. V shed 2 bases and J shed 10 bases, with 12 bases lying between them. The CDR3 runs 13 residues. CDR3 sequence: CASSLLASREQFF. As DNA, the CDR3 is TGTGCCAGCAGCTTACTAGCCTCGAGGGAGCAGTTCTTC.

The gene calls are TRBV7-2 and TRBJ2-2; D might be TRBD1 (5 bases). Germline loops: CDR1 SGHTA, CDR2 FQGNSA. Deletions cut 2 bases from V and 0 bases from J, with 7 bases between. This CDR3 has 15 amino acids. Here the CDR3 reads CASSLWTSNTGELFF. Here the CDR3 DNA reads TGTGCCAGCAGCTTATGGACATCGAACACCGGGGAGCTGTTTTTT.

The V call is TRBV4-3, the J call TRBJ1-3, with D unclear. This CDR3 comprises 16 residues. Deletions cut 0 bases from V and 3 bases from J, with 12 bases between. Germline loops: CDR1 LGHNA, CDR2 YSLEER. The CDR3 here is CASSQDPQNIGNTIYF. In DNA form, the CDR3 reads TGCGCCAGCAGCCAAGATCCCCAGAACATTGGAAACACCATATATTTT.

The V call is TRBV5-6, the J call TRBJ2-1; TRBD1 is a possible D gene (6 bases). Germline loops: CDR1 SGHDT, CDR2 YYEEEE. This CDR3 has 18 residues. V gave up 1 base and J gave up 0 bases, with 17 bases separating them. The CDR3: CASSLWGRLDSSYNEQFF. CDR3 coding DNA: TGTGCCAGCAGCTTGTGGGGCCGTTTGGACAGCTCCTACAATGAGCAGTTCTTC.

V and J are TRBV27 and TRBJ2-7, with TRBD2 identical over 7 bases. This CDR3 comprises 14 residues. With 8 bases clipped from V and 2 bases from J, the junction kept 9 bases outside the gene matches. Germline CDR1 MNHEY, CDR2 SMNVEV (reference sequence). The CDR3 sequence is CASGQWREPYEQYF. CDR3 coding DNA: TGTGCCAGCGGCCAGTGGCGGGAGCCCTACGAGCAGTACTTC.

The CDR3 here is CASSSQGMNTEAFF. Written as DNA, the CDR3 is TGTGCCAGCAGCTCACAGGGTATGAACACTGAAGCTTTCTTT. The chain is built from TRBV5-5 and TRBJ1-1, with D maybe TRBD1 (6 bases). Germline V gene data show CDR1 as SGHKS and CDR2 as YYEKEE (reference sequence). With 3 bases removed from V and 0 bases from J, the gap between germline ends came to 9 bases. This CDR3 has 14 amino acids.

The rearrangement joins TRBV11-2 to TRBJ2-3, with 7 nucleotides matching TRBD1. CDR1 is SGHAT, CDR2 FQNNGV, per germline. V lost 2 bases to trimming and J lost 7 bases; unmatched junction nucleotides: 6. CDR3 length equals 14 residues. The CDR3 is CASSLWGQTYTQYF. The CDR3 nucleotides read TGTGCCAGCAGCTTATGGGGACAGACCTATACGCAGTATTTT.

This clone was seen only once. The J gene is TRBJ1-2, the V gene TRBV4-2; D gene uncertain. V was pared by 1 base and J by 2 bases, with 11 bases between. The CDR3 has 15 amino acids. The germline V gene encodes CDR1 LGHNA and CDR2 YNFKEQ. CDR3 loop: CASSQGARLNYGYTF. The CDR3 DNA reads as TGTGCCAGCAGCCAAGGGGCCCGTTTAAACTATGGCTACACCTTC.

V is TRBV2 and J is TRBJ2-3; D possibly corresponds to TRBD1 (6 bases). Trimming shortened V by 7 bases and J by 1 base, and 12 bases separated the two germline ends. The CDR3 has 14 amino acids. Germline V lookup: CDR1 SNHLY, CDR2 FYNNEI. The CDR3 region has the DNA TGTGCCAGCAACAGGGTGGGCCGCACAGATACGCAGTATTTT. Protein product: CASNRVGRTDTQYF.